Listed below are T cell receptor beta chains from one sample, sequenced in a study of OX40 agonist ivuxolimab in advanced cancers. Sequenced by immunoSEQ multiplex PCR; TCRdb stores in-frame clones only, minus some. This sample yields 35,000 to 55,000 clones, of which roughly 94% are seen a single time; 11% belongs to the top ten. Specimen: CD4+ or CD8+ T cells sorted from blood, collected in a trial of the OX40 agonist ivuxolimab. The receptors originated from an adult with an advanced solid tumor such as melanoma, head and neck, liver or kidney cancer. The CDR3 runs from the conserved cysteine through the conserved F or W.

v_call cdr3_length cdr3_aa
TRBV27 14 CASSSGQPYQPQHF
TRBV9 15 CASSVVGTANTEAFF
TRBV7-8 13 CASSLARASEQYF
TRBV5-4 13 CASSRDQRGAAFF
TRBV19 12 CASSPDPDTQYF
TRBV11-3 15 CASSTHSGIGYEQYF
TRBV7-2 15 CASSFGQGFRQPQHF
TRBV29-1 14 CSTRVERTTGELFF
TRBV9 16 CASSVEGLAATDTQYF
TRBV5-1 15 CASSKPGTGGEKLFF
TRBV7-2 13 CASSQFYTGELFF
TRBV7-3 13 CASSFTGINEQFF
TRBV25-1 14 CASSGGQGNYGYTF
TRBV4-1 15 CASSQGPGVTDGYTF
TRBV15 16 CATSTTDRGLDQPQHF
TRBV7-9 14 CASSPVLSTGELFF
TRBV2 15 CASSEAQGSYNEQFF
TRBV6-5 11 CASRKGVTQYF
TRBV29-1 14 CSVTWTGLIYEQYF
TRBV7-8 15 CASSLKTGLNTEAFF
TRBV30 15 CAWSGGTGAHQPQHF
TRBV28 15 CASTADRSSGNTIYF
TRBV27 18 CASSSRGGGRGGANVLTF
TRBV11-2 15 CASSWTSGGLETQYF
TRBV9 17 CASSAEGGSPFQETQYF
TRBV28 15 CASTLEAGASYEQYF